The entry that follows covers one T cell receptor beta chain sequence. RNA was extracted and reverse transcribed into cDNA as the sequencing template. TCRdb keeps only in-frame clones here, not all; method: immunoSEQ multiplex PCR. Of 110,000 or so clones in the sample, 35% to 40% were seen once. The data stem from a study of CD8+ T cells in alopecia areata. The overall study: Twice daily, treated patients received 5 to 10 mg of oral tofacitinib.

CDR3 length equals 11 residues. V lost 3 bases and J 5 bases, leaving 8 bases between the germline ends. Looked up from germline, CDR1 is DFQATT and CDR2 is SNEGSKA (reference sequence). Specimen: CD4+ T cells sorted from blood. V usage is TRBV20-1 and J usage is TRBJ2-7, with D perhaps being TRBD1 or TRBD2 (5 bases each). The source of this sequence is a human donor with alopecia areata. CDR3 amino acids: CSARRGHEQYF. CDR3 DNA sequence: TGCAGTGCTAGGAGGGGCCACGAGCAGTACTTC.